This TCR beta chain is drawn from a study of cytomegalovirus exposure and HLA in healthy donors. PCR primers comprised 60 Vbeta and 13 Jbeta primers. Sequencing used immunoSEQ multiplex PCR; TCRdb keeps in-frame clones, though not all of them. The table lists approximately 120,000 clones, 80% of them singletons. Trimming removed 2 bases from V and 0 bases from J; junction bases left unmatched: 2. The CDR3 runs 15 residues. The V gene's germline CDR1 is SGHAT and CDR2 FQNNGV. What was sequenced was PBMCs. The origin of this receptor is a man aged 25-40 years in good health and CMV-seropositive. The chain couples TRBV11-2 to TRBJ2-3, with TRBD1 identical over 7 bases. The CDR3 DNA sequence: TGTGCCAGCAGCTTACAGGGGGTGAGCACAGATACGCAGTATTTT. This codes for CASSLQGVSTDTQYF.